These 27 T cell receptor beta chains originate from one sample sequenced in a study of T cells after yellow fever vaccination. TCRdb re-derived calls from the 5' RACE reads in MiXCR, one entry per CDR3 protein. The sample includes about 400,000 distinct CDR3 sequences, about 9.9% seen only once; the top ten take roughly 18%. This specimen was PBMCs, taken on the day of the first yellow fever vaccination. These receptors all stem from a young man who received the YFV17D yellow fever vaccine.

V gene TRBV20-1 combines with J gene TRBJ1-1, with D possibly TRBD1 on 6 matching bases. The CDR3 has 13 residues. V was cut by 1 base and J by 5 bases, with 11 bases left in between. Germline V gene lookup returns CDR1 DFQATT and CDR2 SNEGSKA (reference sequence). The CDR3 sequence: CSARGGALTEAFF. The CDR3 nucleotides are TGCAGTGCTAGAGGGGGGGCGCTTACTGAAGCTTTCTTT.

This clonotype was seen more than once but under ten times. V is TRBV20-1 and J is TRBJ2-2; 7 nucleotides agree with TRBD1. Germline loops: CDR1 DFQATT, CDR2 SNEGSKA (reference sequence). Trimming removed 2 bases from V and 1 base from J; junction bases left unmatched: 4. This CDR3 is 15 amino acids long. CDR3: CSARPRDRNTGELFF. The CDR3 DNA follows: TGCAGTGCTAGACCTAGGGACAGGAACACCGGGGAGCTGTTTTTT.

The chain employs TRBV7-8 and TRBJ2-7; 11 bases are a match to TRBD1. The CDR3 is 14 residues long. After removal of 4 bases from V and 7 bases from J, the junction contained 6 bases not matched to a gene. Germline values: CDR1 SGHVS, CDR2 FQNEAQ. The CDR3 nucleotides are TGTGCCAGCAGCTCTGGACAGGGGGCTTGGGAGCAGTACGTC. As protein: CASSSGQGAWEQYV.

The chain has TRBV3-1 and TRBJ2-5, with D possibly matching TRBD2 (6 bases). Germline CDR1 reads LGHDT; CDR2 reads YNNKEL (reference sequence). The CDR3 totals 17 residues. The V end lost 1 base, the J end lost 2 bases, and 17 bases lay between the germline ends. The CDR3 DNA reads TGTGCCAGCAGCCAAGTCAGTCGGGGGAACAGACAAGAGACCCAGTACTTC. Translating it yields CASSQVSRGNRQETQYF.

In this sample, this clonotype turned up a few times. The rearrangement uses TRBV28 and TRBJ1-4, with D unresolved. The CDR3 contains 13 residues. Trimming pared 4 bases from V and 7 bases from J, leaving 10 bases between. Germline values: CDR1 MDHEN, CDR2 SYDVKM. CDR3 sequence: CASSSNRGEKLFF. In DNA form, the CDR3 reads TGTGCCAGCAGTTCTAACCGAGGTGAAAAACTGTTTTTT.

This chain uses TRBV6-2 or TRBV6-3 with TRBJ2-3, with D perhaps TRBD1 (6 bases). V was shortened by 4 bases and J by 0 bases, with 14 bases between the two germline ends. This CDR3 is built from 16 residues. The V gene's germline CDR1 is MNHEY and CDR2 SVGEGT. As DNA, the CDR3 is TGTGCCAGCAGTTCGAGGGGGATGTGGAGCACAGATACGCAGTATTTT. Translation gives CASSSRGMWSTDTQYF.

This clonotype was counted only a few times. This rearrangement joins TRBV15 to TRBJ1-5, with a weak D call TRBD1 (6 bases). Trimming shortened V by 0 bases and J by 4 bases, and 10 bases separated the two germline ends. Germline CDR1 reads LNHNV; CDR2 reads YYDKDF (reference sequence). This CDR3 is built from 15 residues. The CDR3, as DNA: TGTGCCACCAGCAGAGACCGACAGGAGAATCAGCCCCAGCATTTT. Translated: CATSRDRQENQPQHF.

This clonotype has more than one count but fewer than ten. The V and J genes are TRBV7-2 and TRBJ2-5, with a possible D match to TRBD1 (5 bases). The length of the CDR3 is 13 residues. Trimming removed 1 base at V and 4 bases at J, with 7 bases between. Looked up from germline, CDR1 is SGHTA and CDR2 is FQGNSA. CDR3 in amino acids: CASSLGDRETQYF. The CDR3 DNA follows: TGTGCCAGCAGCTTAGGAGACAGAGAGACCCAGTACTTC.

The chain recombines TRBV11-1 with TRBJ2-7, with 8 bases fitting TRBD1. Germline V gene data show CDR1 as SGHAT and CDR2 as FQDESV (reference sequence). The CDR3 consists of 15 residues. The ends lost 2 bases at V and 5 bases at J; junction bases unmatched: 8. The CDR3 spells CASSLRLDREHEQYF. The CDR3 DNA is TGTGCCAGCAGCTTACGTCTGGACAGGGAACACGAGCAGTACTTC.

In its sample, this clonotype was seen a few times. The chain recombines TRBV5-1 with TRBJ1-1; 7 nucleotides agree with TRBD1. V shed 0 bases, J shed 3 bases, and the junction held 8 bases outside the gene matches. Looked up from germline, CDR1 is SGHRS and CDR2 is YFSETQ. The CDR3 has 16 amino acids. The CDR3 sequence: CASSLGYRGKDTEAFF. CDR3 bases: TGCGCCAGCAGCTTGGGCTACAGGGGTAAGGACACTGAAGCTTTCTTT.

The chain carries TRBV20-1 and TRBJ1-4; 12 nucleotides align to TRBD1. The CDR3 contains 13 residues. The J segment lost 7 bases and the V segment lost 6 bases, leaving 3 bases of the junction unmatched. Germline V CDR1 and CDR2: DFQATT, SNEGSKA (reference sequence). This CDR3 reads CSAGTGGSEKLFF. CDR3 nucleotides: TGCAGTGCCGGGACAGGGGGCAGTGAAAAACTGTTTTTT.

CDR3 region: CASSPDGTGRAFF. The CDR3 DNA follows: TGTGCCAGCAGCCCCGACGGGACAGGGCGAGCTTTCTTT. The chain is built from TRBV7-9 and TRBJ1-1; 9 bases match TRBD1. Germline CDR1 SEHNR, CDR2 FQNEAQ (reference sequence). J gave up 10 bases and V 5 bases, and 8 bases lay outside the gene matches. The length of the CDR3 is 13 residues. Looking up the rest from reference TRBV7-9 and TRBJ1-1 gives the full variable domain: DTGVSQNPRHKITKRGQNVTFRCDPISEHNRLYWYRQTLGQGPEFLTYFQNEAQLEKSRLLSDRFSAERPKGSFSTLEIQRTEQGDSAMYLCASSPDGTGRAFFGQGTRLTVV.

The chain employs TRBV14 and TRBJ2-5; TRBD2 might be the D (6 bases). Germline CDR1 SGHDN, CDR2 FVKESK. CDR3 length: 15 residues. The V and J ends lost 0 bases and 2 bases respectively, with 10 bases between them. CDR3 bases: TGTGCCAGCAGCCAAGAGGAGGGGTTTCAAGAGACCCAGTACTTC. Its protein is CASSQEEGFQETQYF.

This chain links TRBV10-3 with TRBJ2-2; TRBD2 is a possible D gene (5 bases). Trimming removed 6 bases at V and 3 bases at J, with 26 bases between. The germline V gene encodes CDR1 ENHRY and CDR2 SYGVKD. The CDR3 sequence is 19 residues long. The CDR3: CAISTILVEVGSYTGELFF. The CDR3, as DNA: TGTGCCATCAGCACGATACTAGTCGAGGTGGGGTCTTACACCGGGGAGCTGTTTTTT.

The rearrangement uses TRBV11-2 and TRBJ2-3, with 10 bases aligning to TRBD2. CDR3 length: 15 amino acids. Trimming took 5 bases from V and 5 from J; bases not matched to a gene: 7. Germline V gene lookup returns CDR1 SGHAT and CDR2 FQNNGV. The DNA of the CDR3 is TGTGCCAGCAGCGTCGGGACTAGCGATGGAGATACGCAGTATTTT. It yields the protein CASSVGTSDGDTQYF.

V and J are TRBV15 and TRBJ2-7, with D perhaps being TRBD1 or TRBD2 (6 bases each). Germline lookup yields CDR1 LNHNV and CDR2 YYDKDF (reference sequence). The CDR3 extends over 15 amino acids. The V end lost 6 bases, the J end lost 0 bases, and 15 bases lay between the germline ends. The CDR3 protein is CATSPGAVSSYEQYF. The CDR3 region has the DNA TGTGCCACCAGTCCGGGGGCGGTGAGCTCCTACGAGCAGTACTTC. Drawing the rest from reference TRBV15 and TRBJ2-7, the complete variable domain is DAMVIQNPRYQVTQFGKPVTLSCSQTLNHNVMYWYQQKSSQAPKLLFHYYDKDFNNEADTPDNFQSRRPNTSFCFLDIRSPGLGDTAMYLCATSPGAVSSYEQYFGPGTRLTVT.

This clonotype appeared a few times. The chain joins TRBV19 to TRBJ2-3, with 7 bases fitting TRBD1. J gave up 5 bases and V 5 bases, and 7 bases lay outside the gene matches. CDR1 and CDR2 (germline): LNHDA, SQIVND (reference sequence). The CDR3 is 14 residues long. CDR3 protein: CASSFEGAVDTQYF. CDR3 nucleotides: TGTGCCAGTAGTTTTGAGGGGGCCGTAGATACGCAGTATTTT.

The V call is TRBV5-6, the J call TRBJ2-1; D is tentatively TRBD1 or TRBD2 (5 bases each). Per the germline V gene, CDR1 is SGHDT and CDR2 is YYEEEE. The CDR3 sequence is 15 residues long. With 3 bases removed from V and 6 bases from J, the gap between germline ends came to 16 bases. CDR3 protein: CASSSGLLRSNEQFF. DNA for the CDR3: TGTGCCAGCAGCTCGGGGCTCCTCAGATCCAATGAGCAGTTCTTC.

In DNA, the CDR3 is TGTGCCAGCAGCTTTGTGGGCTACAATCAGCCCCAGCATTTT. It encodes CASSFVGYNQPQHF. The chain uses TRBV27 and TRBJ1-5; D remains ambiguous. V was cut by 6 bases and J by 3 bases, with 12 bases left in between. CDR1 MNHEY and CDR2 SMNVEV come from the germline V gene (reference sequence). The CDR3 consists of 14 residues.

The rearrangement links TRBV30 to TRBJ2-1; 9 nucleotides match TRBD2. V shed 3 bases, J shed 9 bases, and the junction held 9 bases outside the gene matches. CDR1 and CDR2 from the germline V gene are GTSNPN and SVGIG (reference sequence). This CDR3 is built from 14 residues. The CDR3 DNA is TGTGCCTGGAGCGCGGGGGGGAATTGGGCTGAGCAGTTCTTC. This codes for CAWSAGGNWAEQFF.

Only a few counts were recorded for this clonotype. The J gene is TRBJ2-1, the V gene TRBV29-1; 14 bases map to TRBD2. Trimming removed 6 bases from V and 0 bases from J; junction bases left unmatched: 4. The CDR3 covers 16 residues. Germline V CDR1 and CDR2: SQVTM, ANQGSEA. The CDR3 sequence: CSVRTSGRSSYNEQFF. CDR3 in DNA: TGCAGCGTCCGGACTAGCGGGAGGAGCTCCTACAATGAGCAGTTCTTC.

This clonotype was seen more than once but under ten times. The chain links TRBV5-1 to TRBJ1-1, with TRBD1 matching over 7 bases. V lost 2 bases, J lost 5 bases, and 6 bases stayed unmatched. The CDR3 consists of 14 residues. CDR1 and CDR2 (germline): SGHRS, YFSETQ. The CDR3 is CASSFRGRSTEAFF. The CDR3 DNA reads TGCGCCAGCAGCTTTAGGGGGCGCAGTACTGAAGCTTTCTTT.

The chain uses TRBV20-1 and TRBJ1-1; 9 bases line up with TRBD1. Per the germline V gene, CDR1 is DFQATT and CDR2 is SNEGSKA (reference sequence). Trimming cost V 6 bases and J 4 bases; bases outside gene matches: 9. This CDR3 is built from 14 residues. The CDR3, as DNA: TGCAGTGCCCCGAGACAGGGGGTGAGCACTGAAGCTTTCTTT. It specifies CSAPRQGVSTEAFF.

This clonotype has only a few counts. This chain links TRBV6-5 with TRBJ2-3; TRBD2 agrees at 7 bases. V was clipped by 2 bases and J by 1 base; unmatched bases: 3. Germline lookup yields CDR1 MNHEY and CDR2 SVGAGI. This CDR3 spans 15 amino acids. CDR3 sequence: CASSYSGVRTDTQYF. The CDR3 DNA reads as TGTGCCAGCAGTTACAGCGGGGTCCGCACAGATACGCAGTATTTT.

CDR3: CAISAGWEEETQYF. In nucleotides, the CDR3 is TGTGCCATCAGTGCAGGGTGGGAAGAAGAGACCCAGTACTTC. The V call is TRBV10-3, the J call TRBJ2-5, with D perhaps matching TRBD1 (5 bases). Trimming removed 4 bases at V and 3 bases at J, with 12 bases between. The CDR3 spans 14 residues. Germline V lookup: CDR1 ENHRY, CDR2 SYGVKD.

CDR3 DNA: TGTGCCAGCACTGATTATAATTCACCCCTCCACTTT. It codes for CASTDYNSPLHF. V usage is TRBV12-3 or TRBV12-4 and J usage is TRBJ1-6; no firm D call. This CDR3 comprises 12 residues. The V end lost 7 bases, the J end lost 4 bases, and 5 bases lay between the germline ends.

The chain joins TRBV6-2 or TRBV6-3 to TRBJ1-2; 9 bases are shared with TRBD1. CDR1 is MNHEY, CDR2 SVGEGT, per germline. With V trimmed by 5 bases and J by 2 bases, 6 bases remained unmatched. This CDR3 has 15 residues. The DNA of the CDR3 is TGTGCCAGCAGTCGCGGCGGGACAGGGAACTATGGCTACACCTTC. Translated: CASSRGGTGNYGYTF.